Listed here are 30 T cell receptor beta chains from one sample, sequenced in a study of blood T cell repertoires in COVID-19. Method: immunoSEQ multiplex PCR; TCRdb's copy keeps in-frame clones and lacks some. Of more than 110,000 clones in the sample, 82% are singletons; the top ten hold roughly 4%. Sequencing was carried out using peripheral blood. All receptors derive from a woman aged 80 or over with acute or convalescent COVID-19.

This clone was seen a handful of times. CDR3: CAINRDSNQPQHF. The CDR3 region has the DNA TGTGCCATAAACCGGGATAGCAATCAGCCCCAGCATTTT. The V gene is TRBV2, the J gene TRBJ1-5; D gene uncertain. With 10 bases removed from V and 0 bases from J, the gap between germline ends came to 10 bases. CDR1 is SNHLY and CDR2 is FYNNEI in the germline V gene. The CDR3 extends over 13 amino acids.

A single count supports this clone. The chain has TRBV15 and TRBJ2-2; D unresolved. CDR1 and CDR2 (germline): LNHNV, YYDKDF (reference sequence). Deletions cut 0 bases from V and 1 base from J, with 9 bases between. This CDR3 spans 16 amino acids. This CDR3 reads CATSRDSAQNTGELFF. As DNA, the CDR3 is TGTGCCACCAGCAGAGATTCAGCGCAGAACACCGGGGAGCTGTTTTTT.

The chain recombines TRBV5-4 with TRBJ1-6; D uncertain. The ends were cut back, 3 bases at V and 8 bases at J, with 15 bases in the middle. Germline V gene sequence: CDR1 SGHNT, CDR2 YYREEE (reference sequence). This CDR3 region has 15 residues. As DNA, the CDR3 is TGTGCCAGCAGCTCGAAGAGGGAGGGCGATTCACCCCTCCACTTT. Its protein is CASSSKREGDSPLHF.

The chain couples TRBV10-3 to TRBJ1-5, with 9 bases fitting TRBD1. The CDR3 has 15 amino acids. Germline-derived CDR1 and CDR2 are ENHRY and SYGVKD. V shed 11 bases and J 2 bases; nucleotides not matched to a gene: 10. In DNA form, the CDR3 reads TGTGCCTCCTCCAGCGGGACAGGGCGCAATCAGCCCCAGCATTTT. Its translation is CASSSGTGRNQPQHF.

The chain carries TRBV15 and TRBJ2-5; weak D call: TRBD2 (5 bases). Trimming removed 0 bases from V and 4 bases from J, with 15 bases in between. The germline V gene has CDR1 LNHNV and CDR2 YYDKDF (reference sequence). The CDR3 runs to 16 residues. Written as DNA, the CDR3 is TGTGCCACCAGCAGAGATGCGGGCGGGTATGGAGAGACCCAGTACTTC. Translation gives CATSRDAGGYGETQYF.

The gene calls are TRBV10-3 and TRBJ1-1, with D possibly TRBD1 on 5 matching bases. The CDR3 spans 13 residues. Germline CDR1 is ENHRY and CDR2 is SYGVKD. V was clipped by 5 bases and J by 1 base, with 8 bases between them. CDR3 sequence reads: CAISQGQNTEAFF. The CDR3 DNA sequence: TGTGCCATCAGTCAGGGCCAGAACACTGAAGCTTTCTTT.

The V call is TRBV4-1, the J call TRBJ2-3, with TRBD2 identical over 10 bases. The ends lost 8 bases at V and 4 bases at J; junction bases unmatched: 9. Germline V lookup: CDR1 MGHRA, CDR2 YSYEKL. The CDR3 is made up of 15 amino acids. This CDR3 is CASQAGGLAPDTQYF. The CDR3, as DNA: TGCGCCAGCCAAGCGGGAGGGCTTGCCCCAGATACGCAGTATTTT.

The chain is built from TRBV3-1 (or the pseudogene TRBV3-2) and TRBJ1-2; tentative D call: TRBD1 (6 bases). The CDR3 has 14 amino acids. CDR1 and CDR2 (germline): LGHDT, YNNKEL (reference sequence). V was trimmed by 4 bases and J by 5 bases, leaving 14 bases between them. CDR3 DNA sequence: TGTGCCAGCAGCCCTCAGACAGGACCATATGGCTACACCTTC. This codes for CASSPQTGPYGYTF.

This clone was recorded once. DNA of the CDR3: TGTGCCAGCAGACAGACAGGGGGCCTCACAGATACGCAGTATTTT. It yields the protein CASRQTGGLTDTQYF. This chain uses TRBV27 with TRBJ2-3; TRBD1 matches at 10 bases. Germline CDR1 and CDR2: MNHEY and SMNVEV (reference sequence). J gave up 2 bases and V 6 bases, and 5 bases lay outside the gene matches. The CDR3 is made up of 15 amino acids.

V and J are TRBV28 and TRBJ2-7; 7 bases are a match to TRBD2. Germline lookup yields CDR1 MDHEN and CDR2 SYDVKM. The J segment lost 6 bases and the V segment lost 6 bases, leaving 5 bases of the junction unmatched. The CDR3 length is 12 residues. CDR3 residues: CASRPSGGEQYF. The CDR3 DNA reads as TGTGCCAGCAGACCTAGCGGAGGCGAGCAGTACTTC.

The rearrangement joins TRBV6-2 or TRBV6-3 to TRBJ1-2, with 8 bases matching TRBD1. The CDR3 length is 17 residues. V shed 3 bases, J shed 4 bases, and the junction held 13 bases outside the gene matches. The germline V gene has CDR1 MNHEY and CDR2 SVGEGT. CDR3 region: CASSYSPAGGSIYGYTF. The CDR3 DNA is TGTGCCAGCAGTTATTCCCCAGCAGGGGGCAGTATCTATGGCTACACCTTC.

The rearrangement links TRBV2 to TRBJ2-3, with 9 nucleotides matching TRBD2. Per germline, CDR1 SNHLY and CDR2 FYNNEI. The V and J ends lost 4 bases and 2 bases, in that order; junction bases with no gene match: 1. The CDR3 totals 14 residues. CDR3 bases: TGTGCCAGCAGTGGCGGGGGGGCCACAGATACGCAGTATTTT. Translation gives CASSGGGATDTQYF. Filled out from reference TRBV2 and TRBJ2-3, the complete variable domain reads EPEVTQTPSHQVTQMGQEVILRCVPISNHLYFYWYRQILGQKVEFLVSFYNNEISEKSEIFDDQFSVERPDGSNFTLKIRSTKLEDSAMYFCASSGGGATDTQYFGPGTRLTVL.

The rearrangement links TRBV10-3 to TRBJ1-1, with 7 bases fitting TRBD1. The CDR3 is 12 amino acids. V lost 11 bases to trimming and J lost 3 bases; unmatched junction nucleotides: 6. Germline V gene sequence: CDR1 ENHRY, CDR2 SYGVKD. Written as DNA, the CDR3 is TGTGCCTCACAGGGGTACGACACTGAAGCTTTCTTT. This encodes CASQGYDTEAFF.

The V call is TRBV28, the J call TRBJ1-2; 8 bases are a match to TRBD1. The CDR3 runs 14 residues. Germline CDR1 reads MDHEN; CDR2 reads SYDVKM. V was pared by 6 bases and J by 1 base, with 4 bases of the junction left unmatched. The DNA of the CDR3 is TGTGCCAGCAGCTCGACAGGGGTTAACTATGGCTACACCTTC. It encodes CASSSTGVNYGYTF.

This chain's CDR3 is CASSLSDRARHF. CDR3 DNA sequence: TGTGCCAGCAGTTTATCGGACAGGGCCCGACATTTT. The V call is TRBV28, the J call TRBJ1-5; 8 nucleotides match TRBD1. CDR3 length equals 12 residues. V lost 1 base, J lost 16 bases, and 6 bases stayed unmatched. The germline CDR1 and CDR2 sequences are MDHEN and SYDVKM. The full variable domain, completed using reference TRBV28 and TRBJ1-5, is DVKVTQSSRYLVKRTGEKVFLECVQDMDHENMFWYRQDPGLGLRLIYFSYDVKMKEKGDIPEGYSVSREKKERFSLILESASTNQTSMYLCASSLSDRARHFGDGTRLSIL.

The chain employs TRBV15 and TRBJ2-7; 11 bases are shared with TRBD2. The CDR3 totals 18 residues. The trim removed 1 base at V and 0 bases at J, leaving 8 bases unmatched. The germline CDR1 and CDR2 sequences are LNHNV and YYDKDF (reference sequence). The DNA for the CDR3 is TGTGCCACCAGCAGAGGGGATGCTAGCGGGGGGAGCTCCTACGAGCAGTACTTC. Residues: CATSRGDASGGSSYEQYF.

In its sample, this clone was seen a few times. The genes are TRBV7-2 and TRBJ2-5; 9 bases map to TRBD2. Germline CDR1 SGHTA, CDR2 FQGNSA. V dropped 1 base and J dropped 3; count of bases not matched to a gene: 3. There are 15 residues in the CDR3. The chain's CDR3 is CASSLVRGGEETQYF. The CDR3 DNA reads as TGTGCCAGCAGCTTAGTCCGCGGGGGGGAAGAGACCCAGTACTTC.

The V and J genes are TRBV27 and TRBJ2-7; D might be TRBD2 (6 bases). The CDR3 consists of 14 residues. V lost 3 bases, J lost 3 bases, and 12 bases lay in between. Germline CDR1 MNHEY, CDR2 SMNVEV (reference sequence). The CDR3 DNA follows: TGTGCCAGCAGTTTGGGGGGACTCCGCTACGAGCAGTACTTC. Translating gives CASSLGGLRYEQYF.

V usage is TRBV24-1 and J usage is TRBJ2-3, with 14 bases fitting TRBD2. Germline trimming cut 3 bases from V and 5 bases from J; bases unmatched to any gene: 6. Germline-derived CDR1 and CDR2 are KGHDR and SFDVKD. CDR3 length: 17 residues. The CDR3 DNA sequence: TGTGCCACCAGTGATACGGGACTAGCGGGAGTGGGAGATACGCAGTATTTT. Its translation is CATSDTGLAGVGDTQYF.

V usage is TRBV28 and J usage is TRBJ1-2, with 9 positions matching TRBD1. Germline CDR1 and CDR2: MDHEN and SYDVKM. V was pared by 8 bases and J by 0 bases, with 7 bases of the junction left unmatched. The CDR3 is 15 residues long. The CDR3 region is CASLVTGGSNYGYTF. CDR3 sequence (DNA): TGTGCCAGCCTTGTTACAGGGGGCTCTAACTATGGCTACACCTTC.

This clone was recorded only once. The CDR3 sequence: CASSLDIGSYNEQFF. The CDR3 DNA is TGTGCCAGCAGCTTAGATATCGGCTCCTACAATGAGCAGTTCTTC. The V gene is TRBV7-6, the J gene TRBJ2-1; D call uncertain. The germline V and J ends were trimmed by 1 base and 0 bases, with 7 bases remaining between them. Per the germline V gene, CDR1 is SGHVS and CDR2 is FNYEAQ. This CDR3 spans 15 amino acids.

The chain has TRBV6-5 and TRBJ1-1, with TRBD1 matching 7 bases. CDR1 and CDR2 from the germline V gene are MNHEY and SVGAGI. This CDR3 region has 14 residues. V lost 6 bases and J lost 5; bases outside the gene matches: 9. This CDR3 reads CASRITTGQTEAFF. The CDR3 bases are TGTGCCAGCAGGATCACGACAGGGCAAACTGAAGCTTTCTTT.

The chain recombines TRBV10-3 with TRBJ2-2; the D gene is possibly TRBD1 (5 bases). The CDR3 extends over 15 amino acids. Trimming took 4 bases from V and 1 from J, leaving 10 bases between them. Germline V gene sequence: CDR1 ENHRY, CDR2 SYGVKD. Here the CDR3 DNA reads TGTGCCATCAGTGCAAGGGGCTTGAACACCGGGGAGCTGTTTTTT. This gives the protein CAISARGLNTGELFF.

This sequence joins TRBV18 and TRBJ2-3; D might be TRBD1 (6 bases). Trimming took 6 bases from V and 3 from J, leaving 16 bases between them. This CDR3 contains 15 residues. Germline V gives CDR1 KGHSH, CDR2 LQKENI. CDR3 sequence reads: CASSPFDGTTDTQYF. Here the CDR3 DNA reads TGTGCCAGCTCCCCGTTCGACGGGACAACAGATACGCAGTATTTT. Complete variable domain (other parts from reference TRBV18 and TRBJ2-3): NAGVMQNPRHLVRRRGQEARLRCSPMKGHSHVYWYRQLPEEGLKFMVYLQKENIIDESGMPKERFSAEFPKEGPSILRIQQVVRGDSAAYFCASSPFDGTTDTQYFGPGTRLTVL.

The V gene is TRBV2, the J gene TRBJ2-7; 8 nucleotides match TRBD2. Trimming took 4 bases from V and 4 from J; bases not matched to a gene: 15. This CDR3 has 17 residues. In germline, CDR1 is SNHLY, CDR2 FYNNEI. This CDR3 reads CASSGELPGLEYYEQYF. CDR3 bases: TGTGCCAGCAGTGGCGAATTACCGGGACTAGAGTATTACGAGCAGTACTTC.

J is TRBJ1-5 and V is TRBV5-1; 7 bases agree with TRBD1. CDR1 SGHRS and CDR2 YFSETQ come from the germline V gene. V lost 4 bases and J lost 7; bases outside the gene matches: 5. The CDR3 has 13 residues. CDR3 sequence reads: CASSPEGAQPQHF. The CDR3 DNA is TGCGCCAGCAGCCCCGAGGGGGCCCAGCCCCAGCATTTT.

The CDR3 DNA is TGTGCCAGCAGCGTAGTCCCCAGAGGCGACGGTGAGCAGTTCTTC. This sequence encodes CASSVVPRGDGEQFF. The J gene is TRBJ2-1, the V gene TRBV9; D gene ambiguous. V dropped 0 bases and J dropped 9 bases, with 16 bases sitting between them. CDR1 and CDR2 from the germline V gene are SGDLS and YYNGEE. This CDR3 has 15 amino acids.

V gene TRBV24-1 combines with J gene TRBJ2-5; TRBD1 is a possible D gene (6 bases). Germline CDR1 and CDR2: KGHDR and SFDVKD. Trimming took 3 bases from V and 4 from J, leaving 17 bases between them. CDR3 length: 16 amino acids. The CDR3 nucleotides are TGTGCCACCAGTGATCCTGGACAGAATATGGGAGAGACCCAGTACTTC. It translates to CATSDPGQNMGETQYF.

The chain has TRBV5-1 and TRBJ2-7; 7 nucleotides align to TRBD1. The V segment lost 0 bases and the J segment 2 bases; nucleotides outside the gene matches: 5. Germline CDR1 is SGHRS and CDR2 is YFSETQ. This CDR3 has 15 amino acids. The CDR3 spells CASSLVSGQAYEQYF. The CDR3 bases are TGCGCCAGCAGCTTGGTTTCCGGACAGGCCTACGAGCAGTACTTC.

CDR3 DNA sequence: TGTGCCAGCAGCCAAAACAGGGGCTCAGGGGAGACCCAGTACTTC. Protein: CASSQNRGSGETQYF. J is TRBJ2-5 and V is TRBV7-7; 7 bases are shared with TRBD1. This CDR3 has 15 amino acids. CDR1 SSHAT and CDR2 FNYEAQ come from the germline V gene (reference sequence). V shed 5 bases, J shed 5 bases, and the junction held 11 bases outside the gene matches.